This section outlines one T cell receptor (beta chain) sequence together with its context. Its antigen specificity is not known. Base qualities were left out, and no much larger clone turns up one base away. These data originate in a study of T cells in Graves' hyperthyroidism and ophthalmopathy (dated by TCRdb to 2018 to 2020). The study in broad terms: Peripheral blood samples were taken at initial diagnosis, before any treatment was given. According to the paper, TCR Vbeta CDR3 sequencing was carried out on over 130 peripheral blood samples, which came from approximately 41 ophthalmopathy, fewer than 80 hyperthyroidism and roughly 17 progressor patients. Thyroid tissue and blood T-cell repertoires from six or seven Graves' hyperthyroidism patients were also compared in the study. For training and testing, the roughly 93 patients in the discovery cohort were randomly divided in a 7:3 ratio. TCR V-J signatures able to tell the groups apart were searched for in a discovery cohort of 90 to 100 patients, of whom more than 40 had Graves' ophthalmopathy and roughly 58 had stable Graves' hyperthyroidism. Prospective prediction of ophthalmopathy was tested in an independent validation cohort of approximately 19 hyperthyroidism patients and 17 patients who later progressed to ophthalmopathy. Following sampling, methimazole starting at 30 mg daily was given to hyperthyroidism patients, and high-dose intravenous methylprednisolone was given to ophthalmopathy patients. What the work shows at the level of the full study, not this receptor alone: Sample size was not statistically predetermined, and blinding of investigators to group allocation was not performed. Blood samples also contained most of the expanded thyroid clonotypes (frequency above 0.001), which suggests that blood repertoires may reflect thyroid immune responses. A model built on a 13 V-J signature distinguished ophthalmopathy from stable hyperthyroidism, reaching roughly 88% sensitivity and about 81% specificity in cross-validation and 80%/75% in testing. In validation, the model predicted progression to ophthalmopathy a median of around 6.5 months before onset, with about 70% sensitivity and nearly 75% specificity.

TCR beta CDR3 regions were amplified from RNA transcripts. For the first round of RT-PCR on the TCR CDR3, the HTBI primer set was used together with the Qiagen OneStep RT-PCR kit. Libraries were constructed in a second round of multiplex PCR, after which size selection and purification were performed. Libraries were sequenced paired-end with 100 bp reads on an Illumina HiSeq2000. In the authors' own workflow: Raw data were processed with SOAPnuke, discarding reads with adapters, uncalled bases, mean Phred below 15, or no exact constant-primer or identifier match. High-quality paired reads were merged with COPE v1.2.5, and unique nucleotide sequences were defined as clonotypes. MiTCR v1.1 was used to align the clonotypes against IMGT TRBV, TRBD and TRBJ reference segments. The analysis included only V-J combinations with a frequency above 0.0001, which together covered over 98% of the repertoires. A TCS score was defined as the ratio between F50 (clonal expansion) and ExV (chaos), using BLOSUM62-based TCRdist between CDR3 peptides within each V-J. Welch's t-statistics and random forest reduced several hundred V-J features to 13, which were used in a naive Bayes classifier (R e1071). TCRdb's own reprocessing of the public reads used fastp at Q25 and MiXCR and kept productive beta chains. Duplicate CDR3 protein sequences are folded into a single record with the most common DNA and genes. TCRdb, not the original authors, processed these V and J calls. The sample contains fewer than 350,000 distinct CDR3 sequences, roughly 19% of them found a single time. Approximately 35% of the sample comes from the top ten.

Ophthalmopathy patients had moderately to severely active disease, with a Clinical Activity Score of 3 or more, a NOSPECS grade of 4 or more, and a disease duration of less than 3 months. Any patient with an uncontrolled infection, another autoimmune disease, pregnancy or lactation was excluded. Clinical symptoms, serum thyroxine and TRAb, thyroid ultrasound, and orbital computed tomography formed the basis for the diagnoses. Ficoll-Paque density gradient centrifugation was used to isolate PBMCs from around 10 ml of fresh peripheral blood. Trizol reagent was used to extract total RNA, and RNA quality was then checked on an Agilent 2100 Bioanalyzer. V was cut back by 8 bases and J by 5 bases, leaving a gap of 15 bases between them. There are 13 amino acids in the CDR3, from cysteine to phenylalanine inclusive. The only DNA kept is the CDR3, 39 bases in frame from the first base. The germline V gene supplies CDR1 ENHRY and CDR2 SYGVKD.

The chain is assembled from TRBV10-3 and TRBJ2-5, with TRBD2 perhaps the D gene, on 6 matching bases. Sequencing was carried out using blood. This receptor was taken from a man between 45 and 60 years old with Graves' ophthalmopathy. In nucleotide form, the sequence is TGTGCCATCGGAGGGAACAAAGGGGAGACCCAGTACTTC. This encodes CAIGGNKGETQYF.